The 21 T cell receptor beta chains in this list originate from one sample, sequenced in a study of cytomegalovirus exposure and HLA in healthy donors. Produced via immunoSEQ multiplex PCR; TCRdb's table is partial and in-frame only. Of roughly 310,000 clones in the sample, 88% were seen once. The sequencing input was PBMCs. The source is a man under 40 in good health and CMV-seronegative.

This clone was detected once. This sequence joins TRBV9 and TRBJ2-2; D call uncertain. The V and J ends lost 7 bases and 7 bases respectively, with 11 bases between them. This CDR3 is 12 amino acids long. Germline CDR1 and CDR2: SGDLS and YYNGEE. The CDR3 loop is CASGLRNGELFF. In nucleotides, the CDR3 is TGTGCCAGCGGCTTGAGGAACGGGGAGCTGTTTTTT.

The genes are TRBV19 and TRBJ1-5; D ambiguous. There are 15 residues in the CDR3. Trimming removed 4 bases from V and 6 bases from J, with 16 bases in between. Germline lookup yields CDR1 LNHDA and CDR2 SQIVND (reference sequence). CDR3 sequence (DNA): TGTGCCAGTAGTACCGGACGGGCTAGCGGTCAGCCCCAGCATTTT. Translated, it gives CASSTGRASGQPQHF. Full variable domain (outside the CDR3, taken from reference TRBV19 and TRBJ1-5): DGGITQSPKYLFRKEGQNVTLSCEQNLNHDAMYWYRQDPGQGLRLIYYSQIVNDFQKGDIAEGYSVSREKKESFPLTVTSAQKNPTAFYLCASSTGRASGQPQHFGDGTRLSIL.

The chain employs TRBV2 and TRBJ1-2; D perhaps matches TRBD1 (6 bases). V shed 1 base and J shed 5 bases, with 14 bases lying between them. Germline V gene data show CDR1 as SNHLY and CDR2 as FYNNEI. The CDR3 loop spans 15 amino acids. The CDR3 sequence is CASSEGTAYPYGYTF. The CDR3 DNA reads TGTGCCAGCAGTGAAGGGACAGCGTACCCGTATGGCTACACCTTC.

This clone turned up a few times. The chain recombines TRBV2 with TRBJ2-1, with 8 bases lining up with TRBD2. Germline V CDR1 and CDR2: SNHLY, FYNNEI. V gave up 4 bases and J gave up 1 base; unmatched junction bases: 15. The CDR3 has 19 residues. In DNA, the CDR3 is TGTGCCAGCAGTGCAGAAAAAACCAGGACTAGCTTTTCCTACAATGAGCAGTTCTTC. It codes for CASSAEKTRTSFSYNEQFF.

V and J are TRBV12-5 and TRBJ2-3; D is undetermined. The germline CDR1 and CDR2 sequences are LGHNT and FRNRAP. The CDR3 totals 10 residues. Trimming removed 3 bases at V and 7 bases at J, with 2 bases between. DNA of the CDR3: TGTGCTAGTGGTTTCAATACGCAGTATTTT. Translated, it gives CASGFNTQYF.

The chain uses TRBV5-4 and TRBJ2-2; TRBD1 is a possible D gene (6 bases). This CDR3 region has 14 residues. The germline V and J ends were trimmed by 4 bases and 7 bases, with 14 bases remaining between them. CDR1 is SGHNT and CDR2 is YYREEE in the germline V gene (reference sequence). The CDR3 region has the DNA TGTGCCAGCAGCGCCCTACAGGGCGACGGGGAGCTGTTTTTT. Translation: CASSALQGDGELFF.

This sequence joins TRBV14 and TRBJ2-3, with TRBD1 matching over 11 bases. The CDR3 is made up of 15 amino acids. V was clipped by 8 bases and J by 3 bases; unmatched bases: 7. Germline V gene lookup returns CDR1 SGHDN and CDR2 FVKESK. The CDR3 DNA sequence: TGTGCCAGCGGAGGACAGGGGGCAGGGACAGATACGCAGTATTTT. Translating it yields CASGGQGAGTDTQYF.

The chain combines TRBV19 with TRBJ1-6; 9 bases are a match to TRBD1. This CDR3 contains 16 residues. CDR1 LNHDA and CDR2 SQIVND come from the germline V gene (reference sequence). With V trimmed by 6 bases and J by 10 bases, 13 bases remained unmatched. CDR3 sequence: CASSPTGGGGRSPLHF. DNA for the CDR3: TGTGCCAGTAGCCCTACAGGGGGCGGCGGAAGATCACCCCTCCACTTT.

V usage is TRBV5-1 and J usage is TRBJ2-5; D is unresolved. Germline CDR1 SGHRS, CDR2 YFSETQ. CDR3 length: 14 residues. V lost 2 bases, J lost 2 bases, and 10 bases lay in between. The CDR3 DNA follows: TGCGCCAGCAGCTTCCCAGACGGGCAAGAGACCCAGTACTTC. Protein product: CASSFPDGQETQYF.

The chain carries TRBV7-9 and TRBJ2-7, with 8 nucleotides matching TRBD1. Germline CDR1 SEHNR, CDR2 FQNEAQ (reference sequence). Losses at the gene ends were 5 bases for V and 12 bases for J; bases not matched to a gene: 9. The CDR3 consists of 12 residues. CDR3 region: CASSDRGADLYF. Here the CDR3 DNA reads TGTGCCAGCAGCGACAGGGGCGCAGATTTGTACTTC.

CDR3 loop: CASSPEEGSSPLHF. The CDR3 DNA reads as TGTGCCAGCAGCCCGGAGGAGGGAAGTTCACCCCTCCACTTT. This rearrangement joins TRBV5-4 to TRBJ1-6; no firm D call. In germline, CDR1 is SGHNT, CDR2 YYREEE (reference sequence). Trimming took off 4 bases at V and 9 bases at J, with 14 bases between the two ends. This CDR3 contains 14 residues.

The chain is built from TRBV19 and TRBJ2-7; 8 bases agree with TRBD1. The junction had 9 bases not matched to a gene; V was cut back by 4 bases and J by 4 bases. The CDR3 loop spans 15 amino acids. CDR1 and CDR2 from the germline V gene are LNHDA and SQIVND (reference sequence). The CDR3 sequence: CASSTSGQGAYEQYF. In DNA, the CDR3 is TGTGCCAGTAGTACCTCGGGCCAGGGGGCGTACGAGCAGTACTTC.

By sample fraction, this clone is medium-sized. This sequence joins TRBV6-4 and TRBJ2-3, with 8 bases that match TRBD1. V gave up 4 bases and J gave up 3 bases; unmatched junction bases: 3. This CDR3 is 14 amino acids long. CDR1 and CDR2 from the germline V gene are MRHNA and SNTAGT. CDR3 nucleotide sequence: TGTGCCAGCAGTGCGACAGGGGAGACAGATACGCAGTATTTT. Translating gives CASSATGETDTQYF.

The chain is built from TRBV2 and TRBJ2-2; no firm D call. Germline values: CDR1 SNHLY, CDR2 FYNNEI. The V end lost 6 bases, the J end lost 4 bases, and 3 bases lay between the germline ends. CDR3 size: 11 residues. The DNA for the CDR3 is TGTGCCAGCAGCCTCACCGGGGAGCTGTTTTTT. This gives the protein CASSLTGELFF.

This clone occurred once. CDR3 DNA: TGTGCCAGCAGTTACCGGGCAGGGGGCGTTGAGACCCAGTACTTC. Its translation: CASSYRAGGVETQYF. This chain connects TRBV6-5 to TRBJ2-5; 8 bases align to TRBD1. CDR3 length: 15 residues. Germline values: CDR1 MNHEY, CDR2 SVGAGI. The junction had 7 bases not matched to a gene; V was cut back by 2 bases and J by 5 bases.

V is TRBV27 and J is TRBJ2-1; TRBD2 matches 9 bases. V gave up 11 bases and J gave up 0 bases; unmatched junction bases: 11. The CDR3 runs 16 residues. Germline assignment: CDR1 MNHEY and CDR2 SMNVEV (reference sequence). CDR3 amino acids: CALGGGGASSYNEQFF. In DNA form, the CDR3 reads TGTGCCCTTGGGGGCGGGGGGGCCAGCTCCTACAATGAGCAGTTCTTC.

The rearrangement links TRBV2 to TRBJ1-2, with D possibly matching TRBD1 (5 bases). Trimming stripped 3 bases from V and 8 bases from J, with 10 bases between. This CDR3 comprises 12 residues. The germline V gene encodes CDR1 SNHLY and CDR2 FYNNEI. The CDR3 sequence: CASSESGRGYTF. CDR3 DNA sequence: TGTGCCAGCAGTGAGTCAGGGCGCGGCTACACCTTC.

This clone has more than one count but fewer than ten. The gene calls are TRBV19 and TRBJ1-1; D may be TRBD1 (5 bases). Germline V gene lookup returns CDR1 LNHDA and CDR2 SQIVND (reference sequence). There are 14 residues in the CDR3. The germline V and J ends were trimmed by 7 bases and 5 bases, with 17 bases remaining between them. The CDR3 spells CASIQTGRGTEAFF. In DNA, the CDR3 is TGTGCCAGTATTCAAACAGGCCGGGGGACTGAAGCTTTCTTT.

The V and J genes are TRBV29-1 and TRBJ1-1; D uncertain. This CDR3 has 14 residues. Germline loops: CDR1 SQVTM, CDR2 ANQGSEA. Trimming cost V 1 base and J 3 bases, with 12 bases left between them. The CDR3: CSVEASPADTEAFF. CDR3 DNA sequence: TGCAGCGTTGAAGCGTCCCCCGCGGACACTGAAGCTTTCTTT.

In its sample, this clone was seen once. The chain has TRBV2 and TRBJ1-6; 7 bases agree with TRBD1. The CDR3 has 14 residues. Germline V CDR1 and CDR2: SNHLY, FYNNEI. J gave up 5 bases and V 6 bases, and 4 bases lay outside the gene matches. CDR3 bases: TGTGCCAGCAGGGGGGACAGAAATAATTCACCCCTCCACTTT. It codes for CASRGDRNNSPLHF.

The chain couples TRBV15 to TRBJ2-7, with TRBD2 identical over 7 bases. This CDR3 region has 15 residues. CDR1 and CDR2 from the germline V gene are LNHNV and YYDKDF (reference sequence). The V and J ends lost 0 bases and 0 bases, in that order; junction bases with no gene match: 2. CDR3 in amino acids: CATSREGGGSYEQYF. As DNA, the CDR3 is TGTGCCACCAGCAGAGAGGGCGGGGGCTCCTACGAGCAGTACTTC.